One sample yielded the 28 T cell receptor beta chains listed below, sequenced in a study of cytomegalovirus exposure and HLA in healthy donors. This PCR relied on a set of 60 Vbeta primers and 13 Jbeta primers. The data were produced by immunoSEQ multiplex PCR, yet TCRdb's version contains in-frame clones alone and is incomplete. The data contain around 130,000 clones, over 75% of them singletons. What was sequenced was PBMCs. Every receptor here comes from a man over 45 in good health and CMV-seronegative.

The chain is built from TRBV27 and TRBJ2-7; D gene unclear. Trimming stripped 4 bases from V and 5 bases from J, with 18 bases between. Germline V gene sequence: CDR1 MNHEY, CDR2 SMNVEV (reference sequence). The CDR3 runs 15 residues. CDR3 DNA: TGTGCCAGCAGTTATAAAGCCTCCCTCCTCCACGAGCAGTACTTC. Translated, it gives CASSYKASLLHEQYF.

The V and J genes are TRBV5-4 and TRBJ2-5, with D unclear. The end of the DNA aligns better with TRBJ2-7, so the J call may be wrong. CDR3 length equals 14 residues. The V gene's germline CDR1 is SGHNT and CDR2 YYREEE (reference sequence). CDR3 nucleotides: TGTGCCAGCAGCTTGGATAGCCAGTCCTACGAGCAGTACTTC. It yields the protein CASSLDSQSYEQYF.

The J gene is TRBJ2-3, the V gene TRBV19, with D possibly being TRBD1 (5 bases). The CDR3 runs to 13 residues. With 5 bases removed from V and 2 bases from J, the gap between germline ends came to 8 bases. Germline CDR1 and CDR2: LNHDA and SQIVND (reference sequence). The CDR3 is CASSPDNTDTQYF. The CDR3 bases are TGTGCCAGTAGTCCGGACAACACAGATACGCAGTATTTT.

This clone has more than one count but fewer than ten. The CDR3 region is CASHRGNEQYF. The CDR3, as DNA: TGTGCCAGCCATAGGGGGAACGAGCAGTACTTC. This chain uses TRBV6-5 with TRBJ2-7; a weak D match, TRBD1 (6 bases). This CDR3 is 11 amino acids long. The germline CDR1 and CDR2 sequences are MNHEY and SVGAGI. Trimming shortened V by 8 bases and J by 5 bases, and 10 bases separated the two germline ends.

CDR3 sequence reads: CASKPGGSTDTQYF. CDR3 nucleotides: TGTGCCAGCAAGCCGGGGGGCAGCACAGATACGCAGTATTTT. The chain employs TRBV7-2 and TRBJ2-3, with D possibly being TRBD2 (7 bases). The CDR3 contains 14 residues. With 7 bases removed from V and 0 bases from J, the gap between germline ends came to 11 bases. CDR1 SGHTA and CDR2 FQGNSA come from the germline V gene.

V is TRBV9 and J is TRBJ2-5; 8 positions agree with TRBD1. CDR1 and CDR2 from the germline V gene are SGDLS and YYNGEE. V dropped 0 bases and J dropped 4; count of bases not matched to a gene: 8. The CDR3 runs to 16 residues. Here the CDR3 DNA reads TGTGCCAGCAGCGTAGACCATGGACAGGGAGGAGAGACCCAGTACTTC. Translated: CASSVDHGQGGETQYF.

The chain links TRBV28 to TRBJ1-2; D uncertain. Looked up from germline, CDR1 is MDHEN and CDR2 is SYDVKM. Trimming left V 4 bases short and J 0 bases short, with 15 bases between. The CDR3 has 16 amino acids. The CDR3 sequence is CASSSYTATANYGYTF. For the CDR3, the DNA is TGTGCCAGCAGTTCCTACACCGCCACAGCTAACTATGGCTACACCTTC.

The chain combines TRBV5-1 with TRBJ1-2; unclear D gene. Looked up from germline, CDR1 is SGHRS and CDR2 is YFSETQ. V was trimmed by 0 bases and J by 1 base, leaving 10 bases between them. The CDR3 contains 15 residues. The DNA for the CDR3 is TGCGCCAGCAGCTTGGTGGGAGATTATAACTATGGCTACACCTTC. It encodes CASSLVGDYNYGYTF.

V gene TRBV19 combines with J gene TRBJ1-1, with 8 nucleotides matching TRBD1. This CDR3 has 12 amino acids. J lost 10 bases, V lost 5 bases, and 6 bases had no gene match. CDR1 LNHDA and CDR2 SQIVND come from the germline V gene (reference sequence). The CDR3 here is CASSLLDRAAFF. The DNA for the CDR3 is TGTGCCAGTAGTCTCCTGGACAGGGCAGCTTTCTTT.

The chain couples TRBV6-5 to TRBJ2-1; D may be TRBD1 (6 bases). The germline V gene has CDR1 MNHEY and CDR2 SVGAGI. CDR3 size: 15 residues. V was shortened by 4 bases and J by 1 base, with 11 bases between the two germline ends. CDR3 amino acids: CASSSAGVSYNEQFF. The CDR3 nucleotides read TGTGCCAGCAGTTCCGCAGGGGTTTCCTACAATGAGCAGTTCTTC.

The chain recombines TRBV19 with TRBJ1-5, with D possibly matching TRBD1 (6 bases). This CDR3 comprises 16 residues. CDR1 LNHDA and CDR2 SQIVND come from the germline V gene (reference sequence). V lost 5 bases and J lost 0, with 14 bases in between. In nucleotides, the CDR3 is TGTGCCAGTAGTGGTAGACAGGAGAATAGCAATCAGCCCCAGCATTTT. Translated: CASSGRQENSNQPQHF.

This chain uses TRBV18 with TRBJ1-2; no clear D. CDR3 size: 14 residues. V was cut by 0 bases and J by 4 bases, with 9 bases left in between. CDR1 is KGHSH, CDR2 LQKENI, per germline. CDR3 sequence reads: CASSPPSSGYGYTF. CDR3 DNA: TGTGCCAGCTCACCACCTTCCTCGGGCTATGGCTACACCTTC. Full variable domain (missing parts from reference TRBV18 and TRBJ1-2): NAGVMQNPRHLVRRRGQEARLRCSPMKGHSHVYWYRQLPEEGLKFMVYLQKENIIDESGMPKERFSAEFPKEGPSILRIQQVVRGDSAAYFCASSPPSSGYGYTFGSGTRLTVV.

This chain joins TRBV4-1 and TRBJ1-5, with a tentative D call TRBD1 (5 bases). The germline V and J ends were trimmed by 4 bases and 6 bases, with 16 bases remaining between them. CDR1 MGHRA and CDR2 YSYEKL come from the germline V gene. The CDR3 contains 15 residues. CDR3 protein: CASSRTTGAGQPQHF. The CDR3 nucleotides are TGCGCCAGCAGCCGCACCACTGGGGCCGGTCAGCCCCAGCATTTT.

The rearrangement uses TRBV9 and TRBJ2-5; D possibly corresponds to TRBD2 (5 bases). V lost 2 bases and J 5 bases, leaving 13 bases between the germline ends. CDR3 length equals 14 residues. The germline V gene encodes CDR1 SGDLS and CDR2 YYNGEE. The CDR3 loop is CASSVTGTDETQYF. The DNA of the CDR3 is TGTGCCAGCAGCGTCACGGGAACAGATGAGACCCAGTACTTC. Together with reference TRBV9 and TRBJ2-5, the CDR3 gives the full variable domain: DSGVTQTPKHLITATGQRVTLRCSPRSGDLSVYWYQQSLDQGLQFLIQYYNGEERAKGNILERFSAQQFPDLHSELNLSSLELGDSALYFCASSVTGTDETQYFGPGTRLLVL.

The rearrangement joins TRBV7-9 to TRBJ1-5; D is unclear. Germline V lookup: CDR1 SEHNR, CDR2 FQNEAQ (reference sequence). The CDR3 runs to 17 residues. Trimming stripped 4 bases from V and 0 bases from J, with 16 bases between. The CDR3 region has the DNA TGTGCCAGCAGCTACCCTCTCCCATCCTATAGCAATCAGCCCCAGCATTTT. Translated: CASSYPLPSYSNQPQHF.

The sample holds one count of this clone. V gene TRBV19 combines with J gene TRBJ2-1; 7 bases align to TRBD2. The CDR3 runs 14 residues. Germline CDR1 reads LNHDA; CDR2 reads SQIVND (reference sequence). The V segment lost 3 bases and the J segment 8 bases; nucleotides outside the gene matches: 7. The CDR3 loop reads CASSMGLAAHEQFF. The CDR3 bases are TGTGCCAGTAGTATGGGGCTAGCGGCGCATGAGCAGTTCTTC.

CDR3 loop: CASSFSGTGNTGELFF. In DNA form, the CDR3 reads TGCGCCAGCAGCTTCTCCGGGACAGGGAACACCGGGGAGCTGTTTTTT. The chain links TRBV5-1 to TRBJ2-2; 8 nucleotides match TRBD1. J was trimmed by 1 base and V by 2 bases; bases with no gene match: 4. Germline values: CDR1 SGHRS, CDR2 YFSETQ. This CDR3 has 16 amino acids.

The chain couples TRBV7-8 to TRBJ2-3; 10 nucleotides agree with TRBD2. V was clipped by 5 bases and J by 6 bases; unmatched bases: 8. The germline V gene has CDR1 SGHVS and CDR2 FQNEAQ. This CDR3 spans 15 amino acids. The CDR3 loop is CASSPLAGARDTQYF. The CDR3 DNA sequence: TGTGCCAGCAGCCCCCTAGCGGGGGCCCGGGATACGCAGTATTTT.

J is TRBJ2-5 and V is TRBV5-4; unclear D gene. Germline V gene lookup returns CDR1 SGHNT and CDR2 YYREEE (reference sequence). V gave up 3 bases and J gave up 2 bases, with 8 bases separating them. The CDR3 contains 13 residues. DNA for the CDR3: TGTGCCAGCAGCTCGGGTCTGCAAGAGACCCAGTACTTC. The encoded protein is CASSSGLQETQYF.

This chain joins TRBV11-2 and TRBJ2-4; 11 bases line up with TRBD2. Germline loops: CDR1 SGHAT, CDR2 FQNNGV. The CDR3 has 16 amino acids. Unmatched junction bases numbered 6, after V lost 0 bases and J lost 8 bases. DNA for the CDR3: TGTGCCAGCAGCTTAGAAACTAGCGGGAGTTTTTACATTCAGTACTTC. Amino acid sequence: CASSLETSGSFYIQYF.

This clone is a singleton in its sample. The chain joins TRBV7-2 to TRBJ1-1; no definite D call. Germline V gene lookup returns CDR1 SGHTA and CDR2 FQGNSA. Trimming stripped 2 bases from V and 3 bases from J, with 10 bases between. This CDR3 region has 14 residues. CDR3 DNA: TGTGCCAGCAGCTTACTCCCCGTCGACACTGAAGCTTTCTTT. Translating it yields CASSLLPVDTEAFF.

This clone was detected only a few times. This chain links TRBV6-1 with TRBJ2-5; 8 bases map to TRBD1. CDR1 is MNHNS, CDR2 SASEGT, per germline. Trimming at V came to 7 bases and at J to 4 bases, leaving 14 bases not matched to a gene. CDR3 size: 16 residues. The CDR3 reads CASNDRGTGLGETQYF. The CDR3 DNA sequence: TGTGCCAGCAATGACAGGGGTACAGGTTTGGGAGAGACCCAGTACTTC.

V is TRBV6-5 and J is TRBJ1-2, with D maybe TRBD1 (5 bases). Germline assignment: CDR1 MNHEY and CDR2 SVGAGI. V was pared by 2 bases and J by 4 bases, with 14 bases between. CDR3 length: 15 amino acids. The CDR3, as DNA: TGTGCCAGCAGTTACGGAGTAGGGGAGGCCTATGGCTACACCTTC. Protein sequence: CASSYGVGEAYGYTF.

In nucleotides, the CDR3 is TGCGCCAGCAACTCTGCCCAGGTAAGGACAGTCCACGGGAGGGGGGAGACCCAGTACTTC. Its translation is CASNSAQVRTVHGRGETQYF. This chain joins TRBV5-1 and TRBJ2-5; 8 nucleotides line up with TRBD2. J was trimmed by 5 bases and V by 6 bases; bases with no gene match: 27. CDR1 SGHRS and CDR2 YFSETQ come from the germline V gene. The CDR3 totals 20 residues.

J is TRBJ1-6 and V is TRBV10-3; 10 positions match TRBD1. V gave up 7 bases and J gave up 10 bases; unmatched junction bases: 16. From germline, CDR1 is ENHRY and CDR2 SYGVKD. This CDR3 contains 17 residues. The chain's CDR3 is CAIKGGYSGQGNSPLHF. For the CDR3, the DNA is TGTGCCATCAAAGGGGGTTATTCGGGACAGGGGAACTCACCCCTCCACTTT.

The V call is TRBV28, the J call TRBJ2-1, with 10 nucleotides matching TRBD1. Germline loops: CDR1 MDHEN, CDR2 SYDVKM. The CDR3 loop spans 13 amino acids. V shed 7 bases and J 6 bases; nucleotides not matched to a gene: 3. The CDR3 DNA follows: TGTGCCAGCAAGCGGACAGGGGGCAATGAGCAGTTCTTC. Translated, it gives CASKRTGGNEQFF.

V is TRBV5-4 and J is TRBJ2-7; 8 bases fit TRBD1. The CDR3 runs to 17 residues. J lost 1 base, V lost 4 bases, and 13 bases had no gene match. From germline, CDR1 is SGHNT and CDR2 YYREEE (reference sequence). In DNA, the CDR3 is TGTGCCAGCAGCCCCGGACAGGGATCCTACTCTTCCTACGAGCAGTACTTC. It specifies CASSPGQGSYSSYEQYF.

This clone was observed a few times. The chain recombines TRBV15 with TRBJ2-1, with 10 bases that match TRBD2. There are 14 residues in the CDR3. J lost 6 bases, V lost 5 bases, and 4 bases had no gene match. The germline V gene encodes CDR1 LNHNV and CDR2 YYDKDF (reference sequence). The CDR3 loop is CATSSSGSGNEQFF. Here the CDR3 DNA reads TGTGCCACCAGCTCTAGCGGGAGTGGCAATGAGCAGTTCTTC. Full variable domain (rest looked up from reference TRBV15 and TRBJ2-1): DAMVIQNPRYQVTQFGKPVTLSCSQTLNHNVMYWYQQKSSQAPKLLFHYYDKDFNNEADTPDNFQSRRPNTSFCFLDIRSPGLGDTAMYLCATSSSGSGNEQFFGPGTRLTVL.